This TCR beta chain was documented in a study of PD-L1 blockade in urothelial cancer. Study-level information: Atezolizumab at 1,200 mg intravenously every 3 weeks was started by patients around 2014. Samples of blood were analyzed 3 weeks (second dose) and 6 weeks after treatment start. Blood-derived samples held a median approximately 140,000 T cells.

The germline V gene encodes CDR1 SGHNT and CDR2 YYREEE (reference sequence). The CDR3 has 14 residues. V dropped 4 bases and J dropped 6; count of bases not matched to a gene: 10. The repertoire was sequenced with immunoSEQ multiplex PCR; TCRdb's copy has only in-frame clones and lacks some. The table has 85,000 to 90,000 clones, 90% to 95% seen once. Each patient gave between 1 and 8 samples of peripheral blood mononuclear cells, which were collected pretreatment and during treatment. This chain links TRBV5-4 with TRBJ2-7; 7 bases map to TRBD1. Sequencing was performed on PBMCs, taken around atezolizumab (anti-PD-L1) treatment. The clonotype comes from a man between 60 and 70 years old with urothelial cancer. CDR3 residues: CASSTGQVDAEQYF. DNA of the CDR3: TGTGCCAGCAGCACTGGACAGGTTGATGCCGAGCAGTACTTC. Full variable domain (rest looked up from reference TRBV5-4 and TRBJ2-7): ETGVTQSPTHLIKTRGQQVTLRCSSQSGHNTVSWYQQALGQGPQFIFQYYREEENGRGNFPPRFSGLQFPNYSSELNVNALELDDSALYLCASSTGQVDAEQYFGPGTRLTVT.